These 21 T cell receptor beta chains originate from one sample sequenced in a study of patients and donors after allogeneic stem cell transplantation. From the RT-PCR reads, TCRdb called clonotypes with MiXCR, one entry per CDR3 protein. The repertoire holds around 200,000 distinct CDR3 sequences, with around two fifths as singletons. The sample consisted of blood, either unsorted or a sorted T cell fraction (not recorded which). The receptors come from a human donor who was either an allogeneic HSCT recipient or a stem cell or donor lymphocyte infusion donor (not recorded which). It is not recorded whose cells these are; they may come from a transplant donor.

This chain connects TRBV29-1 to TRBJ1-1, with D possibly matching TRBD1 (5 bases). This CDR3 is built from 11 residues. V gave up 5 bases and J gave up 6 bases, with 10 bases separating them. Germline CDR1 is SQVTM and CDR2 is ANQGSEA. The CDR3 DNA reads as TGCAGCGTTATTCGGGGCTCTGAAGCTTTCTTT. It encodes CSVIRGSEAFF.

This clonotype has only a few counts. The chain joins TRBV5-1 to TRBJ2-3; D is unresolved. There are 12 residues in the CDR3. V lost 4 bases and J 4 bases, leaving 7 bases between the germline ends. Germline V gene data show CDR1 as SGHRS and CDR2 as YFSETQ. The CDR3 spells CASSPDADTQYF. CDR3 bases: TGCGCCAGCAGCCCGGACGCAGATACGCAGTATTTT.

This chain uses TRBV5-5 with TRBJ1-2; a possible D gene is TRBD1 (6 bases). Germline-derived CDR1 and CDR2 are SGHKS and YYEKEE (reference sequence). V lost 4 bases and J lost 5, with 15 bases in between. CDR3 length: 14 residues. The CDR3 spells CASSHLDRSYGYTF. The CDR3 bases are TGTGCCAGCAGCCATTTGGACAGATCATATGGCTACACCTTC.

The V and J genes are TRBV11-3 and TRBJ2-2; no clear D gene. The CDR3 runs 14 residues. The V end was cut by 3 bases, the J end by 2 bases, with 7 bases between. CDR1 is SGHNT, CDR2 YENEEA, per germline. The CDR3, as DNA: TGTGCCAGCAGCTTCGGTATCAACACCGGGGAGCTGTTTTTT. It translates to CASSFGINTGELFF.

The chain is built from TRBV7-9 and TRBJ2-5; no clear D. Germline V gene sequence: CDR1 SEHNR, CDR2 FQNEAQ (reference sequence). Trimming stripped 4 bases from V and 5 bases from J, with 11 bases between. The CDR3 runs to 13 residues. The CDR3 sequence: CASSYPSGETQYF. For the CDR3, the DNA is TGTGCCAGCAGCTACCCCTCTGGGGAGACCCAGTACTTC.

DNA of the CDR3: TGTGCCACCAGTGATCCGGTGGCCTCCGAGTATGGCTACACCTTC. Its translation: CATSDPVASEYGYTF. The chain employs TRBV24-1 and TRBJ1-2; D is uncertain. CDR1 KGHDR and CDR2 SFDVKD come from the germline V gene. With 3 bases removed from V and 5 bases from J, the gap between germline ends came to 15 bases. CDR3 length: 15 amino acids.

This clonotype was found a few times. V gene TRBV6-1 combines with J gene TRBJ1-2; 7 bases align to TRBD1. The ends lost 1 base at V and 7 bases at J; junction bases unmatched: 3. The CDR3 has 13 residues. Germline V gene lookup returns CDR1 MNHNS and CDR2 SASEGT. The CDR3 DNA is TGTGCCAGCAGTGAAGGGACAGGCTCTGGCTACACCTTC. The encoded protein is CASSEGTGSGYTF.

This clonotype was counted many times. This rearrangement joins TRBV9 to TRBJ1-4; tentative D call: TRBD1 (6 bases). Between the trimmed V and J ends, which lost 0 bases and 0 bases, there was a span of 6 bases. Germline V gene sequence: CDR1 SGDLS, CDR2 YYNGEE. This CDR3 is 15 amino acids long. The chain's CDR3 is CASSVGTATNEKLFF. As DNA, the CDR3 is TGTGCCAGCAGCGTAGGGACAGCAACTAATGAAAAACTGTTTTTT.

This clonotype was seen a handful of times. This sequence joins TRBV5-1 and TRBJ1-2; 7 nucleotides align to TRBD1. V gave up 2 bases and J gave up 4 bases; unmatched junction bases: 8. The CDR3 length is 15 residues. The germline gives CDR1 SGHRS, CDR2 YFSETQ. The CDR3 bases are TGCGCCAGCAGCTTTGGGACAGCATCCACCTATGGCTACACCTTC. Translating gives CASSFGTASTYGYTF.

This clonotype was seen more than once but under ten times. The V gene is TRBV15, the J gene TRBJ2-7; TRBD1 aligns across 7 bases. V shed 2 bases, J shed 2 bases, and the junction held 6 bases outside the gene matches. CDR3 length equals 15 residues. From germline, CDR1 is LNHNV and CDR2 YYDKDF (reference sequence). CDR3 loop: CATSRSRQGTYEQYF. CDR3 DNA: TGTGCCACCAGCAGATCCCGACAGGGCACCTACGAGCAGTACTTC.

J is TRBJ2-3 and V is TRBV7-3; possible D gene TRBD1, 6 bases. With 5 bases removed from V and 3 bases from J, the gap between germline ends came to 18 bases. Germline V gene sequence: CDR1 SGHTA, CDR2 FQGTGA. The CDR3 extends over 16 amino acids. The CDR3 bases are TGTGCCAGCAGCATTAGTAGGGGGATGGGGACAGATACGCAGTATTTT. This translates into CASSISRGMGTDTQYF.

At least ten counts were recorded for this clonotype. V usage is TRBV6-6 and J usage is TRBJ1-1; no clear D. This CDR3 contains 13 residues. V was cut by 8 bases and J by 0 bases, with 10 bases left in between. Germline lookup yields CDR1 MNHNY and CDR2 SVGAGI (reference sequence). The CDR3 loop reads CASHPRVNTEAFF. In DNA form, the CDR3 reads TGTGCCAGCCACCCCCGGGTGAACACTGAAGCTTTCTTT.

V gene TRBV20-1 combines with J gene TRBJ2-5; 11 bases align to TRBD2. The CDR3 is made up of 14 amino acids. Per germline, CDR1 DFQATT and CDR2 SNEGSKA (reference sequence). V shed 3 bases, J shed 0 bases, and the junction held 0 bases outside the gene matches. The CDR3 is CSASSGGDQETQYF. The CDR3 DNA reads as TGCAGTGCTAGTAGCGGGGGGGACCAAGAGACCCAGTACTTC.

The chain recombines TRBV20-1 with TRBJ1-6; D possibly corresponds to TRBD1 (5 bases). Per the germline V gene, CDR1 is DFQATT and CDR2 is SNEGSKA (reference sequence). V lost 6 bases, J lost 8 bases, and 11 bases lay in between. The CDR3 totals 12 residues. Here the CDR3 DNA reads TGCAGTGCCCCGGACAAGTATTCACCCCTCCACTTT. Protein: CSAPDKYSPLHF.

This chain connects TRBV6-2 or TRBV6-3 to TRBJ2-7; tentative D call: TRBD2 (7 bases). With 2 bases removed from V and 2 bases from J, the gap between germline ends came to 16 bases. Germline V gene lookup returns CDR1 MNHEY and CDR2 SVGEGT. This CDR3 has 16 residues. The CDR3 DNA is TGTGCCAGCAGTTACAAGGCCGGCGGGGGCACCTACGAGCAGTACTTC. Its translation is CASSYKAGGGTYEQYF.

The V gene is TRBV7-2, the J gene TRBJ2-6; D unresolved. This CDR3 contains 14 residues. Trimming took 1 base from V and 4 from J, leaving 5 bases between them. CDR1 is SGHTA and CDR2 is FQGNSA in the germline V gene. The CDR3: CASSLVRGANVLTF. DNA for the CDR3: TGTGCCAGCAGCTTAGTGCGCGGGGCCAACGTCCTGACTTTC. Full variable domain (outside the CDR3, taken from reference TRBV7-2 and TRBJ2-6): GAGVSQSPSNKVTEKGKDVELRCDPISGHTALYWYRQSLGQGLEFLIYFQGNSAPDKSGLPSDRFSAERTGGSVSTLTIQRTQQEDSAVYLCASSLVRGANVLTFGAGSRLTVL.

The sample holds one count of this clonotype. The chain employs TRBV10-3 and TRBJ2-3, with TRBD2 identical over 7 bases. Unmatched junction bases numbered 15, after V lost 7 bases and J lost 5 bases. CDR3 length equals 16 residues. Germline V gene sequence: CDR1 ENHRY, CDR2 SYGVKD. CDR3 coding DNA: TGTGCCATCATGGTGCCGTTAGAGCGGGGAGGAGATACGCAGTATTTT. This codes for CAIMVPLERGGDTQYF.

This chain links TRBV20-1 with TRBJ2-7, with D tentatively TRBD2 (5 bases). Germline CDR1 and CDR2: DFQATT and SNEGSKA (reference sequence). This CDR3 is built from 11 residues. V lost 3 bases and J 4 bases, leaving 7 bases between the germline ends. The CDR3 DNA is TGCAGTGCTAGGGACTTGTACGAGCAGTACTTC. Its protein is CSARDLYEQYF.

CDR3 coding DNA: TGTGCCACCAGCAACCCCTCGGCAGGTCCGAACACCGGGGAGCTGTTTTTT. Encoded protein: CATSNPSAGPNTGELFF. The chain has TRBV15 and TRBJ2-2; no definite D call. From germline, CDR1 is LNHNV and CDR2 YYDKDF (reference sequence). The germline V and J ends were trimmed by 4 bases and 0 bases, with 15 bases remaining between them. This CDR3 spans 17 amino acids.

A few counts support this clonotype. The V and J genes are TRBV10-3 and TRBJ1-1, with no clear D. Germline V gives CDR1 ENHRY, CDR2 SYGVKD. V dropped 8 bases and J dropped 4 bases, with 14 bases sitting between them. The CDR3 covers 13 residues. CDR3 amino acids: CAILDSSATEAFF. The CDR3, as DNA: TGTGCCATCCTTGACTCGAGTGCCACTGAAGCTTTCTTT.

This clonotype was detected a few times. The genes are TRBV12-3 or TRBV12-4 and TRBJ2-7; 7 bases map to TRBD1. J was trimmed by 3 bases and V by 6 bases; bases with no gene match: 8. The CDR3 extends over 14 amino acids. The CDR3 spells CASSLQGSYYEQYF. The CDR3 DNA reads TGTGCCAGCAGCCTACAGGGGAGTTACTACGAGCAGTACTTC.